Following are 28 T cell receptor beta chains from one sample sequenced in a study of siplizumab effects on memory and regulatory T cells. Sequencing used immunoSEQ multiplex PCR; TCRdb keeps in-frame clones, though not all of them. Here the sample spans roughly 26,000 clones, 70% to 85% being singletons. Sequencing used memory CD4+ T cells sorted from blood. Every receptor here comes from a human donor in good health.

The V gene is TRBV5-5, the J gene TRBJ1-1; 9 bases align to TRBD1. Germline CDR1 reads SGHKS; CDR2 reads YYEKEE (reference sequence). The trim removed 4 bases at V and 1 base at J, leaving 8 bases unmatched. The CDR3 length is 16 residues. DNA of the CDR3: TGTGCCAGCAGCGACGGGACAGGGCTCAAGAACACTGAAGCTTTCTTT. Translated, it gives CASSDGTGLKNTEAFF.

The CDR3 loop reads CASSSTSGRIDEQFF. The CDR3 nucleotides are TGTGCCAGCAGTTCGACTAGCGGGAGAATCGATGAGCAGTTCTTC. This rearrangement joins TRBV28 to TRBJ2-1, with 12 bases fitting TRBD2. Looked up from germline, CDR1 is MDHEN and CDR2 is SYDVKM. The CDR3 has 15 residues. Trimming at V came to 4 bases and at J to 8 bases, leaving 6 bases not matched to a gene.

The chain links TRBV6-1 to TRBJ1-2; D is perhaps TRBD1 (6 bases). Germline-derived CDR1 and CDR2 are MNHNS and SASEGT. This CDR3 is built from 14 residues. The V end lost 3 bases, the J end lost 3 bases, and 11 bases lay between the germline ends. The chain's CDR3 is CASSDPDRYYGYTF. CDR3 in DNA: TGTGCCAGCAGTGATCCGGACAGATACTATGGCTACACCTTC.

The genes are TRBV6-5 and TRBJ2-5; 9 bases agree with TRBD1. Near its end, the DNA agrees better with TRBJ2-7, so the J call may be wrong. This CDR3 has 15 amino acids. The V gene's germline CDR1 is MNHEY and CDR2 SVGAGI. The CDR3 region is CASRPIGTGSYEQYF. DNA for the CDR3: TGTGCCAGCAGACCTATCGGGACAGGGTCCTACGAGCAGTACTTC.

In nucleotides, the CDR3 is TGCGCCAGCAGCCAAGATCTTGCAGGACAAGGAAACATTCAGTACTTC. Protein: CASSQDLAGQGNIQYF. V usage is TRBV4-3 and J usage is TRBJ2-4; weak D call: TRBD1 (5 bases). This CDR3 is built from 16 residues. V dropped 0 bases and J dropped 6 bases, with 15 bases sitting between them. Germline V gene data show CDR1 as LGHNA and CDR2 as YSLEER.

The CDR3 coding sequence is TGTGCCAGTAGTTGGTTAGCGGGAGACGAGCAGTACTTC. Amino acids: CASSWLAGDEQYF. V and J are TRBV19 and TRBJ2-5, with TRBD2 identical over 9 bases. The J call is doubtful: the DNA matches TRBJ2-7 better. The CDR3 covers 13 residues. The V gene's germline CDR1 is LNHDA and CDR2 SQIVND (reference sequence).

This sequence joins TRBV27 and TRBJ1-2; no firm D call. The CDR3 loop spans 15 amino acids. The germline V gene encodes CDR1 MNHEY and CDR2 SMNVEV (reference sequence). The ends were cut back, 3 bases at V and 0 bases at J, with 11 bases in the middle. The CDR3: CASSLRAPANYGYTF. The CDR3 DNA reads TGTGCCAGCAGTTTGAGGGCGCCAGCTAACTATGGCTACACCTTC.

The chain employs TRBV10-3 and TRBJ1-2; D is possibly TRBD1 (6 bases). This CDR3 has 16 residues. V was clipped by 2 bases and J by 4 bases, with 17 bases between them. Germline loops: CDR1 ENHRY, CDR2 SYGVKD. The CDR3 region is CAISEPDSPSPYGYTF. Written as DNA, the CDR3 is TGTGCCATCAGTGAGCCGGACAGCCCATCGCCCTATGGCTACACCTTC.

This chain links TRBV4-1 with TRBJ1-1; 7 bases are a match to TRBD1. The junction had 8 bases not matched to a gene; V was cut back by 1 base and J by 0 bases. In germline, CDR1 is MGHRA, CDR2 YSYEKL. This CDR3 contains 17 residues. The CDR3 sequence: CASSQVPQGRMNTEAFF. The CDR3 nucleotides are TGCGCCAGCAGCCAAGTTCCACAGGGGAGAATGAACACTGAAGCTTTCTTT.

This rearrangement joins TRBV7-2 to TRBJ2-5; maybe TRBD1 (5 bases). Germline assignment: CDR1 SGHTA and CDR2 FQGNSA. This CDR3 contains 14 residues. Between the trimmed V and J ends, which lost 6 bases and 4 bases, there was a span of 15 bases. CDR3 sequence: CASRRRQFIETQYF. The CDR3 DNA follows: TGTGCCAGCAGGAGAAGACAGTTTATAGAGACCCAGTACTTC.

V gene TRBV7-9 combines with J gene TRBJ1-3, with D maybe TRBD1 (5 bases). Germline V gene sequence: CDR1 SEHNR, CDR2 FQNEAQ (reference sequence). This CDR3 spans 17 amino acids. V was pared by 5 bases and J by 0 bases, with 17 bases between. CDR3 DNA: TGTGCCAGCAGCCGCGGGGAGGGGTCAAGCTCTGGAAACACCATATATTTT. It encodes CASSRGEGSSSGNTIYF.

The chain carries TRBV30 and TRBJ2-7; TRBD1 matches 7 bases. V lost 3 bases, J lost 1 base, and 12 bases stayed unmatched. Per the germline V gene, CDR1 is GTSNPN and CDR2 is SVGIG (reference sequence). The CDR3 is 16 residues long. CDR3 bases: TGTGCCTGGAGAAACCGGGACAGAGGCCCTTCCTACGAGCAGTACTTC. Its translation is CAWRNRDRGPSYEQYF. Variable domain in full (rest from reference TRBV30 and TRBJ2-7): SQTIHQWPATLVQPVGSPLSLECTVEGTSNPNLYWYRQAAGRGLQLLFYSVGIGQISSEVPQNLSASRPQDRQFILSSKKLLLSDSGFYLCAWRNRDRGPSYEQYFGPGTRLTVT.

This rearrangement joins TRBV5-1 to TRBJ2-3; the D is unclear. CDR1 and CDR2 (germline): SGHRS, YFSETQ. CDR3 size: 13 residues. V was shortened by 1 base and J by 7 bases, with 10 bases between the two germline ends. CDR3 region: CASSLSFENTQYF. CDR3 in DNA: TGCGCCAGCAGCTTGTCCTTCGAAAATACGCAGTATTTT.

This clone came up a few times. The J gene is TRBJ1-5, the V gene TRBV28, with D possibly matching TRBD1 (5 bases). The CDR3 is 12 residues long. Germline V gives CDR1 MDHEN, CDR2 SYDVKM. V lost 6 bases and J lost 7, with 10 bases in between. The CDR3 region has the DNA TGTGCCAGCAGCTGGGGGAGACAGCCCCAGCATTTT. Translating gives CASSWGRQPQHF.

The chain combines TRBV7-2 with TRBJ1-3; no definite D call. CDR3 length: 17 residues. From germline, CDR1 is SGHTA and CDR2 FQGNSA. V lost 0 bases and J lost 4, with 16 bases in between. CDR3: CASSLALGAVGGNTIYF. The CDR3 nucleotides read TGTGCCAGCAGCTTAGCGCTGGGAGCCGTGGGGGGAAACACCATATATTTT.

This clone came up a few times. V usage is TRBV2 and J usage is TRBJ1-1, with D hard to call. The V gene lost 9 bases and the J gene lost 0 bases, with 14 bases spanning the gap. This CDR3 region has 14 residues. Germline CDR1 SNHLY, CDR2 FYNNEI. The CDR3 nucleotides read TGTGCCAGTCTGCCTGGAATTGTGAACACTGAAGCTTTCTTT. It translates to CASLPGIVNTEAFF.

The chain is built from TRBV5-1 and TRBJ1-1; D not certain. The V end was cut by 3 bases, the J end by 3 bases, with 9 bases between. The CDR3 is 13 residues long. CDR1 is SGHRS and CDR2 is YFSETQ in the germline V gene. CDR3 sequence: CASSWARDTEAFF. CDR3 nucleotide sequence: TGCGCCAGCAGCTGGGCTAGGGACACTGAAGCTTTCTTT. Together with reference TRBV5-1 and TRBJ1-1, the CDR3 gives the full variable domain: KAGVTQTPRYLIKTRGQQVTLSCSPISGHRSVSWYQQTPGQGLQFLFEYFSETQRNKGNFPGRFSGRQFSNSRSEMNVSTLELGDSALYLCASSWARDTEAFFGQGTRLTVV.

This rearrangement joins TRBV7-9 to TRBJ2-1, with D perhaps matching TRBD2 (5 bases). The germline CDR1 and CDR2 sequences are SEHNR and FQNEAQ (reference sequence). The CDR3 spans 14 residues. V was shortened by 5 bases and J by 5 bases, with 13 bases between the two germline ends. The CDR3 DNA reads TGTGCCAGCAGCCGCAATGGACTCCACAATGAGCAGTTCTTC. Translated, it gives CASSRNGLHNEQFF.

The chain combines TRBV19 with TRBJ2-5, with no clear D. V was trimmed by 4 bases and J by 4 bases, leaving 7 bases between them. CDR1 is LNHDA, CDR2 SQIVND, per germline (reference sequence). The CDR3 length is 12 residues. CDR3 DNA sequence: TGTGCCAGTAGTACTAGTCCAGAGACCCAGTACTTC. Its protein product is CASSTSPETQYF.

V and J are TRBV7-2 and TRBJ2-7, with 9 bases lining up with TRBD1. Trimming removed 5 bases from V and 6 bases from J; junction bases left unmatched: 8. The CDR3 is made up of 14 amino acids. Germline CDR1 SGHTA, CDR2 FQGNSA. The CDR3, as DNA: TGTGCCAGCAGCGGGGGACAGGGACTTGGCGAGCAGTACTTC. Its protein is CASSGGQGLGEQYF. The full variable domain, with the rest looked up from reference TRBV7-2 and TRBJ2-7, is GAGVSQSPSNKVTEKGKDVELRCDPISGHTALYWYRQSLGQGLEFLIYFQGNSAPDKSGLPSDRFSAERTGGSVSTLTIQRTQQEDSAVYLCASSGGQGLGEQYFGPGTRLTVT.

CDR3 coding DNA: TGCAGCGTTGGAACCAGGGGCTACGAGCAGTACTTC. Translated, it gives CSVGTRGYEQYF. J is TRBJ2-7 and V is TRBV29-1; weak D call: TRBD1 (6 bases). Trimming shortened V by 4 bases and J by 3 bases, and 10 bases separated the two germline ends. The CDR3 is made up of 12 amino acids. The germline V gene has CDR1 SQVTM and CDR2 ANQGSEA.

The J gene is TRBJ1-2, the V gene TRBV5-4; the D gene is possibly TRBD1 (5 bases). The CDR3 contains 13 residues. Trimming shortened V by 5 bases and J by 8 bases, and 16 bases separated the two germline ends. Germline lookup yields CDR1 SGHNT and CDR2 YYREEE (reference sequence). The CDR3 loop reads CASRRGLEEGYTF. The CDR3 nucleotides are TGTGCCAGCAGGAGGGGCCTCGAGGAGGGCTACACCTTC.

The V gene is TRBV4-1, the J gene TRBJ2-5; tentatively, D is TRBD1 (5 bases). This CDR3 is built from 13 residues. Germline-derived CDR1 and CDR2 are MGHRA and YSYEKL. Trimming pared 4 bases from V and 5 bases from J, leaving 11 bases between. The CDR3 loop reads CASSRQPRETQYF. The CDR3, as DNA: TGCGCCAGCAGCCGACAGCCCCGCGAGACCCAGTACTTC.

The chain uses TRBV27 and TRBJ1-1; maybe TRBD1 (5 bases). V lost 5 bases and J lost 0, with 7 bases in between. The CDR3 loop spans 13 amino acids. Germline values: CDR1 MNHEY, CDR2 SMNVEV (reference sequence). In nucleotides, the CDR3 is TGTGCCAGCAGTCCGACAGTGAACACTGAAGCTTTCTTT. The encoded protein is CASSPTVNTEAFF.

This clone was picked up one time. The rearrangement joins TRBV6-5 to TRBJ2-1, with D maybe TRBD1 (6 bases). The CDR3 is made up of 14 amino acids. Trimming took off 7 bases at V and 4 bases at J, with 14 bases between the two ends. In germline, CDR1 is MNHEY, CDR2 SVGAGI. The CDR3 spells CASTQGRLYNEQFF. CDR3 coding DNA: TGTGCCAGCACCCAGGGGCGTCTGTACAATGAGCAGTTCTTC.

The chain uses TRBV30 and TRBJ1-1; 7 positions agree with TRBD1. There are 11 residues in the CDR3. V dropped 0 bases and J dropped 11; count of bases not matched to a gene: 3. The germline CDR1 and CDR2 sequences are GTSNPN and SVGIG (reference sequence). DNA for the CDR3: TGTGCCTGGAGTGTACAGGGGACGGCTTTCTTT. Protein sequence: CAWSVQGTAFF.

This clone was seen only a few times. The chain joins TRBV7-3 to TRBJ2-4; TRBD1 matches at 8 bases. V trimming: 2 bases; J trimming: 3 bases; junction bases outside the gene matches: 3. CDR3 length: 15 residues. The germline gives CDR1 SGHTA, CDR2 FQGTGA. The CDR3 protein is CASSLQGADKNIQYF. CDR3 nucleotide sequence: TGTGCCAGCAGCTTACAGGGGGCGGACAAAAACATTCAGTACTTC.

The chain employs TRBV19 and TRBJ2-7; possible D gene TRBD2, 5 bases. V lost 5 bases, J lost 5 bases, and 10 bases lay in between. This CDR3 region has 12 residues. Germline V gene sequence: CDR1 LNHDA, CDR2 SQIVND (reference sequence). The CDR3 loop reads CASSPTGNEQYF. In nucleotides, the CDR3 is TGTGCCAGTAGTCCCACGGGAAACGAGCAGTACTTC. The full variable domain, completed using reference TRBV19 and TRBJ2-7, is DGGITQSPKYLFRKEGQNVTLSCEQNLNHDAMYWYRQDPGQGLRLIYYSQIVNDFQKGDIAEGYSVSREKKESFPLTVTSAQKNPTAFYLCASSPTGNEQYFGPGTRLTVT.